This entry lists 22 T cell receptor beta chains sequenced from one sample in a study of somatic mutations in cytotoxic T cells in rheumatoid arthritis (dated by TCRdb to about 2017). Libraries were prepared through the immunoSEQ multiplex PCR assay. TCRdb's version of the immuneACCESS table is confined to in-frame rearrangements and falls short of the full clone set. An unresolved V gene accounts for under half of the shortfall where checked; the remainder is of unknown origin. This sample is represented by around 4,500 clones; about 79% of them were singletons. Together, the top ten hold 7% of the sample. The material sequenced was CD8+ T cells sorted from blood. The origin of the receptors is an adult with rheumatoid arthritis.

J is TRBJ1-1 and V is TRBV10-2; unclear D gene. This CDR3 has 12 residues. The germline V gene has CDR1 WSHSY and CDR2 SAAADI. V lost 4 bases to trimming and J lost 5 bases, with 8 bases between them. The CDR3 spells CASSVSETEAFF. In nucleotides, the CDR3 is TGCGCCAGCAGTGTTAGCGAAACTGAAGCTTTCTTT.

The V call is TRBV5-1, the J call TRBJ1-1; TRBD1 matches 9 bases. V shed 5 bases and J 5 bases; nucleotides not matched to a gene: 13. Germline loops: CDR1 SGHRS, CDR2 YFSETQ. The CDR3 consists of 16 residues. The CDR3 region is CASSSLVGTGKTEAFF. The CDR3 coding sequence is TGCGCCAGCAGTTCCCTAGTGGGGACAGGGAAAACTGAAGCTTTCTTT.

The rearrangement links TRBV11-2 to TRBJ1-1, with D unclear. The CDR3 spans 17 residues. Trimming took off 3 bases at V and 1 base at J, with 18 bases between the two ends. CDR1 and CDR2 (germline): SGHAT, FQNNGV. The CDR3 loop is CASSFGPGIGRNTEAFF. The CDR3 DNA reads TGTGCCAGCAGCTTCGGTCCGGGGATAGGCAGGAACACTGAAGCTTTCTTT.

This clone was seen only a few times. The rearrangement uses TRBV19 and TRBJ1-4; D is uncertain. Deletions cut 5 bases from V and 4 bases from J, with 14 bases between. The CDR3 consists of 15 residues. Germline assignment: CDR1 LNHDA and CDR2 SQIVND (reference sequence). The CDR3 region has the DNA TGTGCCAGTAGTGTTTACGGGCGGAATAATGAAAAACTGTTTTTT. Encoded protein: CASSVYGRNNEKLFF.

This sequence joins TRBV5-6 and TRBJ2-5; D uncertain. The CDR3 consists of 13 residues. Trimming stripped 0 bases from V and 5 bases from J, with 8 bases between. The germline V gene has CDR1 SGHDT and CDR2 YYEEEE. The CDR3 DNA sequence: TGTGCCAGCAGCTTGGAGGCGCGGGAGACCCAGTACTTC. As protein: CASSLEARETQYF.

This sequence joins TRBV5-1 and TRBJ2-5; tentatively, D is TRBD2 (6 bases). V was cut by 1 base and J by 5 bases, with 15 bases left in between. The CDR3 covers 15 residues. The germline CDR1 and CDR2 sequences are SGHRS and YFSETQ. CDR3 coding DNA: TGCGCCAGCAGCTTGTGGGCGGGGATCGCGGAGACCCAGTACTTC. It encodes CASSLWAGIAETQYF.

V usage is TRBV7-9 and J usage is TRBJ2-3; 10 nucleotides agree with TRBD1. The CDR3 is 18 amino acids. Germline V CDR1 and CDR2: SEHNR, FQNEAQ (reference sequence). The J segment lost 2 bases and the V segment lost 5 bases, leaving 13 bases of the junction unmatched. This CDR3 reads CASSARGQGLLHTDTQYF. The CDR3 DNA is TGTGCCAGCAGCGCCCGGGGACAGGGGTTACTCCACACAGATACGCAGTATTTT.

J is TRBJ2-7 and V is TRBV5-1, with D unclear. Looked up from germline, CDR1 is SGHRS and CDR2 is YFSETQ. V was trimmed by 4 bases and J by 4 bases, leaving 9 bases between them. The CDR3 is 12 amino acids. DNA for the CDR3: TGCGCCAGCAGCCCCGAGCAATACGAGCAGTACTTC. It encodes CASSPEQYEQYF.

The rearrangement joins TRBV9 to TRBJ1-3; D gene uncertain. The germline V gene encodes CDR1 SGDLS and CDR2 YYNGEE. Trimming pared 0 bases from V and 0 bases from J, leaving 4 bases between. The CDR3 sequence is 14 residues long. Written as DNA, the CDR3 is TGTGCCAGCAGCGTAGGGGACTCTGGAAACACCATATATTTT. It specifies CASSVGDSGNTIYF.

With regard to this clone: Other DNA sequences in this sample translate to the same CDR3. The J gene is TRBJ1-2, the V gene TRBV2; a weak D match, TRBD1 (5 bases). Trimming stripped 7 bases from V and 5 bases from J, with 20 bases between. The germline V gene encodes CDR1 SNHLY and CDR2 FYNNEI. This CDR3 contains 15 residues. CDR3 DNA sequence: TGTGCCAGCACTCCGAAAGACAGACCGACTTATGGCTACACCTTC. Translated: CASTPKDRPTYGYTF.

The V call is TRBV7-9, the J call TRBJ2-2; no reliable D call. This CDR3 has 14 residues. The V gene lost 5 bases and the J gene lost 4 bases, with 11 bases spanning the gap. Germline CDR1 reads SEHNR; CDR2 reads FQNEAQ (reference sequence). CDR3 sequence (DNA): TGTGCCAGCAGCCTCGGCCCCTTCACCGGGGAGCTGTTTTTT. Residues: CASSLGPFTGELFF.

The chain recombines TRBV7-9 with TRBJ2-7; a possible D gene is TRBD1 (6 bases). V lost 5 bases, J lost 4 bases, and 15 bases lay in between. The CDR3 is 14 amino acids. The germline V gene has CDR1 SEHNR and CDR2 FQNEAQ (reference sequence). This chain's CDR3 is CASSLAGDHYEQYF. The DNA of the CDR3 is TGTGCCAGCAGCCTTGCAGGGGACCATTACGAGCAGTACTTC.

The genes are TRBV19 and TRBJ1-5, with D tentatively TRBD1 (5 bases). Trimming cost V 1 base and J 2 bases, with 9 bases left between them. The CDR3 covers 15 residues. CDR1 is LNHDA, CDR2 SQIVND, per germline (reference sequence). CDR3 in amino acids: CASSIGGVGNQPQHF. CDR3 sequence (DNA): TGTGCCAGTAGTATAGGAGGGGTCGGCAATCAGCCCCAGCATTTT. Together with reference TRBV19 and TRBJ1-5, the CDR3 gives the full variable domain: DGGITQSPKYLFRKEGQNVTLSCEQNLNHDAMYWYRQDPGQGLRLIYYSQIVNDFQKGDIAEGYSVSREKKESFPLTVTSAQKNPTAFYLCASSIGGVGNQPQHFGDGTRLSIL.

This rearrangement joins TRBV6-5 to TRBJ1-2; TRBD1 agrees at 8 bases. The CDR3 runs to 14 residues. V shed 6 bases, J shed 3 bases, and the junction held 6 bases outside the gene matches. CDR1 and CDR2 from the germline V gene are MNHEY and SVGAGI. For the CDR3, the DNA is TGTGCCAGCAGCATAGGGACAGGTGACTATGGCTACACCTTC. Translated: CASSIGTGDYGYTF.

This chain links TRBV7-9 with TRBJ1-1, with a tentative D call TRBD1 (5 bases). Germline V CDR1 and CDR2: SEHNR, FQNEAQ (reference sequence). V was clipped by 9 bases and J by 0 bases, with 29 bases between them. This CDR3 is 19 amino acids long. DNA for the CDR3: TGTGCCAGACCAAGCTTCTCCGACAGCCTGTATCTCATGAACACTGAAGCTTTCTTT. This gives the protein CARPSFSDSLYLMNTEAFF. The entire variable domain, with the rest obtained from reference TRBV7-9 and TRBJ1-1, is as follows: DTGVSQNPRHKITKRGQNVTFRCDPISEHNRLYWYRQTLGQGPEFLTYFQNEAQLEKSRLLSDRFSAERPKGSFSTLEIQRTEQGDSAMYLCARPSFSDSLYLMNTEAFFGQGTRLTVV.

The rearrangement joins TRBV28 to TRBJ2-5; D may correspond to TRBD1 or TRBD2 (5 bases each). The CDR3 has 15 residues. Looked up from germline, CDR1 is MDHEN and CDR2 is SYDVKM. With 5 bases removed from V and 3 bases from J, the gap between germline ends came to 16 bases. The CDR3 region has the DNA TGTGCCAGCAGTCCCGGGGCAGACCTAAAAGAGACCCAGTACTTC. Its translation: CASSPGADLKETQYF. The entire variable domain, with the rest obtained from reference TRBV28 and TRBJ2-5, is as follows: DVKVTQSSRYLVKRTGEKVFLECVQDMDHENMFWYRQDPGLGLRLIYFSYDVKMKEKGDIPEGYSVSREKKERFSLILESASTNQTSMYLCASSPGADLKETQYFGPGTRLLVL.

The genes are TRBV4-1 and TRBJ2-1; D ambiguous. This CDR3 has 13 amino acids. Germline CDR1 and CDR2: MGHRA and YSYEKL. Between the trimmed V and J ends, which lost 1 base and 7 bases, there was a span of 8 bases. The CDR3 DNA is TGCGCCAGCAGCCAAGTCGCCGAGAATGAGCAGTTCTTC. It is translated as CASSQVAENEQFF.

This clone occurred a few times. The V call is TRBV6-1, the J call TRBJ1-2; D gene uncertain. The V gene lost 2 bases and the J gene lost 0 bases, with 7 bases spanning the gap. Germline CDR1 is MNHNS and CDR2 is SASEGT. The CDR3 sequence is 14 residues long. In nucleotides, the CDR3 is TGTGCCAGCAGTGAATTGGGATCTAACTATGGCTACACCTTC. As protein: CASSELGSNYGYTF.

The chain joins TRBV13 to TRBJ2-7, with D perhaps TRBD1 (6 bases). V lost 4 bases to trimming and J lost 2 bases, with 15 bases between them. The CDR3 runs 15 residues. Germline V CDR1 and CDR2: PRHDT, FYEKMQ (reference sequence). In DNA form, the CDR3 reads TGTGCCAGCAGCTATACAGGGTCTCCCGCCTACGAGCAGTACTTC. It is translated as CASSYTGSPAYEQYF.

The gene calls are TRBV7-8 and TRBJ1-5; a weak D match, TRBD1 (6 bases). The CDR3 is 15 residues long. V gave up 1 base and J gave up 5 bases, with 12 bases separating them. CDR1 and CDR2 (germline): SGHVS, FQNEAQ. The DNA of the CDR3 is TGTGCCAGCAGCTTAGGGGCAGGGGAGTATCAGCCCCAGCATTTT. Its translation: CASSLGAGEYQPQHF. The variable domain in full, completed from reference TRBV7-8 and TRBJ1-5, reads GAGVSQSPRYKVAKRGQDVALRCDPISGHVSLFWYQQALGQGPEFLTYFQNEAQLDKSGLPSDRFFAERPEGSVSTLKIQRTQQEDSAVYLCASSLGAGEYQPQHFGDGTRLSIL.

The V call is TRBV4-1, the J call TRBJ2-1, with D hard to call. CDR1 and CDR2 from the germline V gene are MGHRA and YSYEKL. The V end was cut by 0 bases, the J end by 7 bases, with 10 bases between. The CDR3 sequence is 14 residues long. CDR3 nucleotide sequence: TGCGCCAGCAGCCAAGATGGGGATGGGAATGAGCAGTTCTTC. Translation gives CASSQDGDGNEQFF.

The chain combines TRBV10-3 with TRBJ1-2; weak D call: TRBD1 (6 bases). The CDR3 totals 13 residues. Looked up from germline, CDR1 is ENHRY and CDR2 is SYGVKD. The CDR3 reads CGVRDIGRRGYTF. The CDR3 nucleotides are TGTGGTGTTCGGGACATCGGGCGTCGTGGCTACACCTTC.